This TCR beta chain derives from a study of breast tumors, draining lymph nodes, adjacent tissues. Study-level points and caveats: Tumor TCR diversity was below lymph nodes but above nontumor tissue. That most tumor T cells come from lymph nodes remained unproven. The data were judged consistent with most tumor T cells coming from lymph node and expanding in tumor.

This clonotype has a handful of counts. Its matching antigen is unknown. The junction shows a germline mismatch at one end, possibly a read error. Germline CDR1 reads SGHRS; CDR2 reads YFSETQ. The CDR3 has 13 residues. Breast cancer patients provided tissue from their axillary draining lymph nodes. MiXCR, applied by TCRdb to the multiplex PCR reads, yields one record per CDR3 protein. The table includes approximately 90,000 distinct CDR3 sequences, roughly 29% detected once. Specimen: axillary lymph node tissue. The V and J genes are TRBV5-1 and TRBJ2-7; 10 nucleotides line up with TRBD2. This TCR came from a female donor with breast cancer. Some clones in this sample may be carry-over from other donors' samples. Here the CDR3 DNA reads TGCGCCGGCAGCTTAACTAGCGGGAACGACCAGTACTTC. This codes for CAGSLTSGNDQYF. Full variable domain (outside the CDR3, taken from reference TRBV5-1 and TRBJ2-7): KAGVTQTPRYLIKTRGQQVTLSCSPISGHRSVSWYQQTPGQGLQFLFEYFSETQRNKGNFPGRFSGRQFSNSRSEMNVSTLELGDSALYLCAGSLTSGNDQYFGPGTRLTVT.